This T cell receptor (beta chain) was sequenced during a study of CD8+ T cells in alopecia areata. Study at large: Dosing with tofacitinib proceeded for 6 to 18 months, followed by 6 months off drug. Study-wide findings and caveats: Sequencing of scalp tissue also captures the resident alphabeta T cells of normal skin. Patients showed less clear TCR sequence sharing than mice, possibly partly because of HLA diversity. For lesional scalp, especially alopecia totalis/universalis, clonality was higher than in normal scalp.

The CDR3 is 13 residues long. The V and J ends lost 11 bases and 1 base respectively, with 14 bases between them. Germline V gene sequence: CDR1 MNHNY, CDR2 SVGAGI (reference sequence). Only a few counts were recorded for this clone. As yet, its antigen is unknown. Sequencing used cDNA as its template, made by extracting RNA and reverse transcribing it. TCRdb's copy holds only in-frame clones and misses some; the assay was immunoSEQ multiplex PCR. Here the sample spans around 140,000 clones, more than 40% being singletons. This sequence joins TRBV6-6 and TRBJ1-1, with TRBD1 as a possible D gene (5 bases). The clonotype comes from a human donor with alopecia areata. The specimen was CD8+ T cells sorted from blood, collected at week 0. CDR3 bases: TGTGCCGGAAAAGAAGGGGCGAACACTGAAGCTTTCTTT. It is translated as CAGKEGANTEAFF.